Below, one T cell receptor beta chain is given with its context. Germline-derived CDR1 and CDR2 are KGHSH and LQKENI. The ends were cut back, 2 bases at V and 6 bases at J, with 11 bases in the middle. The CDR3 is 14 residues long. Authors' data handling: Using reference gene primer amplification, nucleated cell counts were estimated. Data came from immunoSEQ multiplex PCR; TCRdb stores just in-frame clones and leaves some out. The V and J calls and clone size are taken from that table; D and trimming were inferred from the DNA. The sample holds around 180,000 clones, roughly 77% seen once. The sample belongs to a study of blood T cell repertoires in COVID-19.

This receptor was obtained from a woman aged 50 to 65 with acute COVID-19. The rearrangement joins TRBV18 to TRBJ1-5, with a weak D call TRBD1 (5 bases). What was sequenced was PBMCs or T cells enriched from blood (not recorded which). CDR3 loop: CASSPSGDGQPQHF. The CDR3, as DNA: TGTGCCAGCTCACCAAGCGGGGACGGTCAGCCCCAGCATTTT. The complete variable domain, with remaining parts taken from reference TRBV18 and TRBJ1-5, reads NAGVMQNPRHLVRRRGQEARLRCSPMKGHSHVYWYRQLPEEGLKFMVYLQKENIIDESGMPKERFSAEFPKEGPSILRIQQVVRGDSAAYFCASSPSGDGQPQHFGDGTRLSIL.